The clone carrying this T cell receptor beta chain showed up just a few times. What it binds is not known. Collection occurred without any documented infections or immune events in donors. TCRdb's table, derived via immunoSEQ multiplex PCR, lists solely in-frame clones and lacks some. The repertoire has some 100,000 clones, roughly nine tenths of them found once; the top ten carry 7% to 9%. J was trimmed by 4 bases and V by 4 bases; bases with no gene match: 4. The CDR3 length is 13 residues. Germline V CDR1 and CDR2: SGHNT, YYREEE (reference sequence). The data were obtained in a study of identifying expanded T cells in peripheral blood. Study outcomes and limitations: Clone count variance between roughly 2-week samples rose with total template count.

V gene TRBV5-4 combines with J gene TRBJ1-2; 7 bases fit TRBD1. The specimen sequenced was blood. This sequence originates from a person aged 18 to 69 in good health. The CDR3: CASSTRDSYGYTF. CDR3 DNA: TGTGCCAGCAGCACCCGGGACAGCTATGGCTACACCTTC.